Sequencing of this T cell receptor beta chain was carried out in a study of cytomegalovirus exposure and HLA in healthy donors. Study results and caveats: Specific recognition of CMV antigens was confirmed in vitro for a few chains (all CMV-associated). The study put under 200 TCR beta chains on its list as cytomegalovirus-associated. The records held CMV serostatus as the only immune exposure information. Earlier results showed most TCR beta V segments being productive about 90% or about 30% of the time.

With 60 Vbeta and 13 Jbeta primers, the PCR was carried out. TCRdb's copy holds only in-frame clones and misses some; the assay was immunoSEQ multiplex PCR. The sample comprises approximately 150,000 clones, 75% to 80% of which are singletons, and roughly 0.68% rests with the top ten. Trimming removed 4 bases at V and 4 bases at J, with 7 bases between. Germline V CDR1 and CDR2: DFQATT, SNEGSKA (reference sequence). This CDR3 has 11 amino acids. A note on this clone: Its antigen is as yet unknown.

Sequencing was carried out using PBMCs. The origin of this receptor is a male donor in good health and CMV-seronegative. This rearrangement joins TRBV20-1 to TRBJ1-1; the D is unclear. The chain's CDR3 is CSATPGTEAFF. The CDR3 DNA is TGCAGTGCTACTCCAGGCACTGAAGCTTTCTTT.